This T cell receptor beta chain was documented in a study of graft-versus-host responses after intestinal transplantation. With respect to this clone: The antigen remains undetermined.

The repertoire was sequenced with immunoSEQ multiplex PCR; TCRdb's copy has only in-frame clones and lacks some. The sample has some 95,000 clones, over 75% seen once. Germline V gene sequence: CDR1 MGHRA, CDR2 YSYEKL. The CDR3 loop spans 16 amino acids. V was clipped by 4 bases and J by 2 bases; unmatched bases: 8. The genes are TRBV4-1 and TRBJ2-7, with 10 bases aligning to TRBD2. The sequence was obtained from a human donor who received an intestinal transplant. Source: unstimulated CD8+ T cells sorted from spleen or lymph node cells, taken before intestinal transplant. Here the CDR3 reads CASSRSIAGGPYEQYF. DNA of the CDR3: TGCGCCAGCAGCCGCTCAATAGCGGGGGGTCCCTACGAGCAGTACTTC.